The 22 T cell receptor beta chains given below trace back to one sample, sequenced in a study of control samples from healthy donors and cancer patients. The assay was immunoSEQ multiplex PCR, and TCRdb's table has in-frame clones only and misses some. The sample holds fewer than 200,000 clones, around 90% seen once. Sequenced sample: blood. Receptor source: a man younger than 45 in good health.

This sequence joins TRBV3-1 (or the pseudogene TRBV3-2) and TRBJ2-2, with D maybe TRBD1 (6 bases). The CDR3 covers 14 residues. Deletions cut 5 bases from V and 5 bases from J, with 12 bases between. Germline V lookup: CDR1 LGHDT, CDR2 YNNKEL (reference sequence). This CDR3 is CASSATRGTGELFF. The CDR3 DNA reads as TGTGCCAGCAGCGCAACCAGGGGAACCGGGGAGCTGTTTTTT.

The V gene is TRBV5-6, the J gene TRBJ2-7; D remains ambiguous. The CDR3 is 14 amino acids. Trimming shortened V by 7 bases and J by 0 bases, and 14 bases separated the two germline ends. Germline V CDR1 and CDR2: SGHDT, YYEEEE. The CDR3 here is CASCSSQDSYEQYF. The CDR3 DNA sequence: TGTGCCAGCTGTTCGAGCCAAGACTCCTACGAGCAGTACTTC.

The rearrangement uses TRBV7-3 and TRBJ2-6; D unresolved. Germline lookup yields CDR1 SGHTA and CDR2 FQGTGA. V was pared by 4 bases and J by 4 bases, with 11 bases between. The CDR3 contains 15 residues. CDR3 region: CASSSSSSGANVLTF. Written as DNA, the CDR3 is TGTGCCAGCAGCTCCTCGTCTTCCGGGGCCAACGTCCTGACTTTC.

This clone was detected once. V gene TRBV6-5 combines with J gene TRBJ1-2; 7 bases align to TRBD1. Per the germline V gene, CDR1 is MNHEY and CDR2 is SVGAGI. There are 12 residues in the CDR3. The CDR3 protein is CATQGGSYGYTF. CDR3 DNA: TGTGCTACCCAAGGGGGCAGCTATGGCTACACCTTC.

V is TRBV3-1 (or the pseudogene TRBV3-2) and J is TRBJ1-1; a weak D match, TRBD1 (6 bases). V dropped 6 bases and J dropped 4 bases, with 15 bases sitting between them. Germline V gives CDR1 LGHDT, CDR2 YNNKEL (reference sequence). The CDR3 contains 14 residues. The CDR3 loop is CASSPRGGSTEAFF. CDR3 DNA: TGTGCCAGCAGTCCAAGGGGGGGGAGCACTGAAGCTTTCTTT.

The rearrangement uses TRBV6-5 and TRBJ2-7, with D tentatively TRBD1 (6 bases). This CDR3 region has 14 residues. Between the trimmed V and J ends, which lost 5 bases and 3 bases, there was a span of 14 bases. CDR1 and CDR2 from the germline V gene are MNHEY and SVGAGI. The CDR3 sequence: CASSPGDVNYEQYF. In nucleotides, the CDR3 is TGTGCCAGCAGTCCAGGGGACGTAAACTACGAGCAGTACTTC.

This chain joins TRBV2 and TRBJ2-2; D may be TRBD2 (5 bases). This CDR3 is 14 amino acids long. Trimming cost V 11 bases and J 0 bases, with 13 bases left between them. Germline CDR1 and CDR2: SNHLY and FYNNEI. The CDR3 DNA follows: TGTGCCGGACGACTGGGAGCGAACACCGGGGAGCTGTTTTTT. Its translation: CAGRLGANTGELFF.

This clone was picked up one time. The chain employs TRBV7-9 and TRBJ1-1; 9 nucleotides match TRBD1. CDR3 size: 12 residues. Germline CDR1 is SEHNR and CDR2 is FQNEAQ (reference sequence). Trimming at V came to 1 base and at J to 11 bases, leaving 2 bases not matched to a gene. The CDR3 DNA sequence: TGTGCCAGCAGCTTAGAGACAGGGGGGGCTTTCTTT. Amino acids: CASSLETGGAFF.

The chain couples TRBV7-6 to TRBJ2-1, with TRBD2 matching 16 bases. The CDR3 contains 18 residues. V shed 5 bases, J shed 9 bases, and the junction held 13 bases outside the gene matches. Germline V gene sequence: CDR1 SGHVS, CDR2 FNYEAQ. CDR3 residues: CASSTGTSGGVINIEQFF. The CDR3 bases are TGTGCCAGCAGCACCGGGACTAGCGGGGGGGTCATAAATATTGAGCAGTTCTTC.

This rearrangement joins TRBV5-4 to TRBJ2-6; D is undetermined. V was cut by 3 bases and J by 0 bases, with 7 bases left in between. Germline assignment: CDR1 SGHNT and CDR2 YYREEE (reference sequence). The CDR3 length is 15 residues. The CDR3 spells CASSSAGSGANVLTF. In nucleotides, the CDR3 is TGTGCCAGCAGCTCCGCCGGCTCTGGGGCCAACGTCCTGACTTTC.

The CDR3 loop reads CAIRPSGANVLTF. In nucleotides, the CDR3 is TGTGCCATCCGTCCCTCTGGGGCCAACGTCCTGACTTTC. The V gene is TRBV7-7, the J gene TRBJ2-6; D not certain. The CDR3 is 13 amino acids. The V gene lost 10 bases and the J gene lost 0 bases, with 7 bases spanning the gap. Germline values: CDR1 SSHAT, CDR2 FNYEAQ (reference sequence).

J is TRBJ1-5 and V is TRBV9; the D is unclear. V was trimmed by 3 bases and J by 4 bases, leaving 8 bases between them. This CDR3 contains 13 residues. Germline loops: CDR1 SGDLS, CDR2 YYNGEE. CDR3 loop: CASSADGNQPQHF. CDR3 nucleotides: TGTGCCAGCAGCGCGGACGGGAATCAGCCCCAGCATTTT.

This clone has a handful of counts. Here the CDR3 reads CASSLDPRTANYGYTF. In DNA, the CDR3 is TGTGCCAGCAGCTTAGATCCCAGGACAGCGAACTATGGCTACACCTTC. V and J are TRBV7-2 and TRBJ1-2; D is perhaps TRBD1 (6 bases). The CDR3 has 16 residues. Between the trimmed V and J ends, which lost 1 base and 2 bases, there was a span of 14 bases. Germline-derived CDR1 and CDR2 are SGHTA and FQGNSA.

This chain links TRBV24-1 with TRBJ2-1, with TRBD2 matching over 8 bases. J lost 2 bases, V lost 6 bases, and 5 bases had no gene match. Germline V gene sequence: CDR1 KGHDR, CDR2 SFDVKD. This CDR3 region has 15 residues. CDR3 in amino acids: CATSQLAATYNEQFF. The CDR3 DNA is TGTGCCACCAGTCAACTAGCGGCAACCTACAATGAGCAGTTCTTC.

The J gene is TRBJ1-2, the V gene TRBV10-3, with TRBD1 identical over 9 bases. The CDR3 is made up of 15 amino acids. The J segment lost 5 bases and the V segment lost 6 bases, leaving 10 bases of the junction unmatched. CDR1 ENHRY and CDR2 SYGVKD come from the germline V gene. CDR3 sequence reads: CAISTGGQRQYGYTF. Written as DNA, the CDR3 is TGTGCCATCAGCACAGGGGGCCAGAGGCAATATGGCTACACCTTC.

The chain carries TRBV28 and TRBJ2-7; D is possibly TRBD2 (6 bases). Trimming took 2 bases from V and 2 from J, leaving 13 bases between them. The CDR3 runs 15 residues. Per germline, CDR1 MDHEN and CDR2 SYDVKM. The CDR3 DNA is TGTGCCAGCAGTTTAAATAGCGGAGGCCCCTACGAGCAGTACTTC. Translated, it gives CASSLNSGGPYEQYF.

Only a few counts were recorded for this clone. This chain links TRBV14 with TRBJ1-6; D is uncertain. V was shortened by 5 bases and J by 6 bases, with 8 bases between the two germline ends. The CDR3 contains 13 residues. Germline lookup yields CDR1 SGHDN and CDR2 FVKESK. Here the CDR3 reads CASSVGSNSPLHF. The CDR3 region has the DNA TGTGCCAGCAGCGTCGGGAGTAATTCACCCCTCCACTTT.

V is TRBV19 and J is TRBJ1-5; the D is unclear. This CDR3 contains 13 residues. Germline CDR1 and CDR2: LNHDA and SQIVND (reference sequence). The V end was cut by 8 bases, the J end by 3 bases, with 11 bases between. The CDR3 nucleotides read TGTGCCAGTCAAGGGCAATCCAATCAGCCCCAGCATTTT. It specifies CASQGQSNQPQHF. Supplemented by reference TRBV19 and TRBJ1-5, the full variable domain reads DGGITQSPKYLFRKEGQNVTLSCEQNLNHDAMYWYRQDPGQGLRLIYYSQIVNDFQKGDIAEGYSVSREKKESFPLTVTSAQKNPTAFYLCASQGQSNQPQHFGDGTRLSIL.

The chain links TRBV6-2 or TRBV6-3 to TRBJ1-6; D call uncertain. The CDR3 runs to 16 residues. CDR1 is MNHEY, CDR2 SVGEGT, per germline. V lost 0 bases to trimming and J lost 7 bases, with 13 bases between them. CDR3 nucleotides: TGTGCCAGCAGTTACTCGATCCCCTTCGACAATTCACCCCTCCACTTT. Its translation: CASSYSIPFDNSPLHF.

A single count supports this clone. The rearrangement joins TRBV5-5 to TRBJ1-2; 10 bases agree with TRBD1. With 0 bases clipped from V and 4 bases from J, the junction kept 6 bases outside the gene matches. The CDR3 is 16 residues long. Germline V lookup: CDR1 SGHKS, CDR2 YYEKEE (reference sequence). The chain's CDR3 is CASSLGTTGGGYGYTF. Here the CDR3 DNA reads TGTGCCAGCAGCTTGGGTACGACAGGGGGCGGCTATGGCTACACCTTC.

V usage is TRBV9 and J usage is TRBJ2-2, with 7 bases identical to TRBD1. CDR1 SGDLS and CDR2 YYNGEE come from the germline V gene. This CDR3 comprises 18 residues. J was trimmed by 3 bases and V by 3 bases; bases with no gene match: 14. CDR3 loop: CASSDIVFGRGYTGELFF. The CDR3, as DNA: TGTGCCAGCAGCGATATAGTATTCGGCAGGGGGTACACCGGGGAGCTGTTTTTT.

This sequence joins TRBV6-2 or TRBV6-3 and TRBJ1-3, with D tentatively TRBD1 (5 bases). The CDR3 length is 15 residues. Trimming took 8 bases from V and 1 from J, leaving 15 bases between them. Germline V lookup: CDR1 MNHEY, CDR2 SVGEGT. The CDR3 DNA follows: TGTGCCAGCCGTTGGGACGCGAGATCTGGAAACACCATATATTTT. It codes for CASRWDARSGNTIYF.